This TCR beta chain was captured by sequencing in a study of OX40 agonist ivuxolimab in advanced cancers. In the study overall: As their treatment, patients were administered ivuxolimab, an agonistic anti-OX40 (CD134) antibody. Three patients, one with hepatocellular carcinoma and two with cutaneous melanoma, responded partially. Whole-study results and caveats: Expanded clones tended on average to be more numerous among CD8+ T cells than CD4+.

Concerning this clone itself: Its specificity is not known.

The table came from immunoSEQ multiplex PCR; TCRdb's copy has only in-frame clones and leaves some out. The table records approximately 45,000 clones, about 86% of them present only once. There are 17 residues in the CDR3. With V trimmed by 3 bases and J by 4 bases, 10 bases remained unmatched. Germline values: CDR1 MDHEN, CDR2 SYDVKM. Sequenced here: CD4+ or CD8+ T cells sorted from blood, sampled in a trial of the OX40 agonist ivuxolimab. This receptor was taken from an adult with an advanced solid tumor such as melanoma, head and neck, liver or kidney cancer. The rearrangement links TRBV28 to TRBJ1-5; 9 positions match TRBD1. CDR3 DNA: TGTGCCAGCAGTTTTCCCCCGACAGGGGGGACGAATCAGCCCCAGCATTTT. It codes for CASSFPPTGGTNQPQHF.